The 17 T cell receptor beta chains below all came from one sample that was sequenced in a study of molecular identifiers for immune sequencing clone quantification. Using its own MiXCR run on the PCR reads, TCRdb lists one record per CDR3 protein. The table records more than 550,000 distinct CDR3 sequences, roughly 27% of them present only once. Sequencing was performed on naive CD8+ T cells from blood, with Jurkat cell RNA spiked in. Subset described: FACS-sorted CD8+CD4-CCR7+CD45RA+ naive T cells. The receptors were gathered from a human donor in good health. Some libraries in this study had Jurkat cell RNA spiked in.

A word on this clonotype: A much larger clone sits a single nucleotide away, making a read error possible. The J gene is TRBJ2-7, the V gene TRBV29-1, with 8 bases aligning to TRBD1. The CDR3 runs to 14 residues. The germline V gene has CDR1 SQVTM and CDR2 ANQGSEA. CDR3 coding DNA: TGCAGCGTTGTTCTCCAGGGGGCCATCTACGAGCGGTACTTC. It translates to CSVVLQGAIYERYF.

In the case of this clonotype: A much larger clone is a single base away; this may be a read error. V and J are TRBV28 and TRBJ2-7; no reliable D call. CDR3 length: 12 amino acids. The germline V gene encodes CDR1 MDHEN and CDR2 SYDVKM. CDR3 region: CASYNHFYEQCF. In DNA form, the CDR3 reads TGTGCCAGCTACAACCATTTCTACGAGCAGTGCTTC.

The table lists this clonotype with a few counts. J is TRBJ2-3 and V is TRBV7-9; TRBD2 agrees at 11 bases. With V trimmed by 3 bases and J by 2 bases, 7 bases remained unmatched. The CDR3 has 17 residues. Germline V gene lookup returns CDR1 SEHNR and CDR2 FQNEAQ (reference sequence). As DNA, the CDR3 is TGTGCCAGCAGCTTTCAAATAGCGGGGGGGCACACAGATACGCAGTATTTT. Its protein product is CASSFQIAGGHTDTQYF.

As to this clonotype: The junction does not match germline at one end; this may be a read error. This chain uses TRBV9 with TRBJ2-7; 8 nucleotides align to TRBD1. The CDR3 totals 15 residues. Germline-derived CDR1 and CDR2 are SGDLS and YYNGEE. The CDR3 DNA reads as TGTGCCAGCGGCGTAGACCCGGGACAGGTCTACGAGCAGTACTTC. Translation: CASGVDPGQVYEQYF.

This sequence joins TRBV5-8 and TRBJ2-4; D ambiguous. CDR3 size: 15 residues. Per the germline V gene, CDR1 is SGHTS and CDR2 is YDEGEE. The V gene lost 0 bases and the J gene lost 9 bases, with 16 bases spanning the gap. The CDR3 sequence is CASSLGLGLGAIQYF. CDR3 DNA sequence: TGTGCCAGCAGCTTGGGGCTTGGCCTCGGAGCCATTCAGTACTTC. Drawing the rest from reference TRBV5-8 and TRBJ2-4, the complete variable domain is EAGVTQSPTHLIKTRGQQATLRCSPISGHTSVYWYQQALGLGLQFLLWYDEGEERNRGNFPPRFSGRQFPNYSSELNVNALELEDSALYLCASSLGLGLGAIQYFGAGTRLSVL.

The V call is TRBV30, the J call TRBJ2-1; 14 nucleotides match TRBD2. The length of the CDR3 is 16 residues. CDR1 GTSNPN and CDR2 SVGIG come from the germline V gene (reference sequence). The V and J ends lost 4 bases and 9 bases, in that order; junction bases with no gene match: 11. The CDR3 here is CAWKPGTSGSWSEQFF. The CDR3 DNA follows: TGTGCCTGGAAACCCGGGACTAGCGGGAGTTGGAGTGAGCAGTTCTTC.

This clonotype was detected only a few times. Lacking the conserved final phenylalanine or tryptophan, this CDR3 likely reflects a read error. The chain uses TRBV4-3 and TRBJ1-1; the D gene is possibly TRBD1 (6 bases). V lost 0 bases and J 5 bases, leaving 25 bases between the germline ends. Germline V gene lookup returns CDR1 LGHNA and CDR2 YSLEER. CDR3 size: 19 residues. DNA for the CDR3: TGCGCCAGCAGCCAAGACTATCCCCCGGGGGTGGGGGCTAAGACTGAAGCTTTCCTT. It yields the protein CASSQDYPPGVGAKTEAFL.

The rearrangement joins TRBV5-8 to TRBJ2-1, with TRBD2 matching 7 bases. CDR1 SGHTS and CDR2 YDEGEE come from the germline V gene. CDR3 size: 16 residues. V lost 3 bases and J lost 0; bases outside the gene matches: 6. The CDR3 protein is CASSYREAVSYNEQFF. The CDR3 bases are TGTGCCAGCAGCTACCGGGAGGCAGTCTCCTACAATGAGCAGTTCTTC.

For this clonotype: Compared with germline, one end of the junction differs, possibly owing to a read error. The chain joins TRBV29-1 to TRBJ1-2, with TRBD1 identical over 11 bases. Germline V gene sequence: CDR1 SQVTM, CDR2 ANQGSEA. CDR3 length: 14 amino acids. CDR3 DNA: TGCAGCGTTTTACTGGGACAGGGGGAATATGGCTGCACCTTC. Translation gives CSVLLGQGEYGCTF.

This clonotype appeared many times. The CDR3 sequence is CASSLWDSLMGTQYF. CDR3 nucleotide sequence: TGCGCCAGCAGCTTGTGGGACAGCCTGATGGGGACCCAGTACTTC. The chain carries TRBV5-1 and TRBJ2-5; 7 bases fit TRBD1. The germline gives CDR1 SGHRS, CDR2 YFSETQ. V shed 1 base and J 7 bases; nucleotides not matched to a gene: 10. CDR3 size: 15 residues.

This clonotype came up many times. The chain employs TRBV9 and TRBJ2-7; 8 bases are a match to TRBD1. The CDR3 totals 14 residues. Germline V gene lookup returns CDR1 SGDLS and CDR2 YYNGEE. The V gene end was trimmed by 2 bases and the J gene end by 3 bases; junction bases not matched to a gene: 4. The chain's CDR3 is CASSVGQGGYEQYF. CDR3 coding DNA: TGTGCCAGCAGCGTTGGACAGGGCGGCTACGAGCAGTACTTC.

This chain uses TRBV24-1 with TRBJ2-3; a weak D match, TRBD2 (6 bases). This CDR3 is 12 amino acids long. Trimming left V 10 bases short and J 10 bases short, with 17 bases between. Germline assignment: CDR1 KGHDR and CDR2 SFDVKD. CDR3 sequence: CATGPGLMPQYF. CDR3 coding DNA: TGTGCCACAGGGCCGGGACTCATGCCGCAGTATTTT.

Notes on this clonotype: A read error may explain this, as a much larger clone is one base away. This rearrangement joins TRBV5-1 to TRBJ2-3; no reliable D call. Per germline, CDR1 SGHRS and CDR2 YFSETQ. CDR3 length: 14 residues. CDR3 DNA sequence: TGCGCCAGCAGCTTGTGGCGTGGCGCAGATACGCAGGATTTT. This codes for CASSLWRGADTQDF.

For this clonotype: One end of the junction is discordant with germline, which a read error may explain. The V gene is TRBV24-1, the J gene TRBJ2-7; D is tentatively TRBD1 or TRBD2 (5 bases each). The V gene's germline CDR1 is KGHDR and CDR2 SFDVKD. The CDR3 spans 17 residues. This CDR3 is CAASDLATAQRPYEQYF. The CDR3 DNA follows: TGTGCCGCCAGTGATTTAGCGACAGCCCAGCGCCCCTACGAGCAGTACTTC.

This clonotype showed up many times. V and J are TRBV7-9 and TRBJ2-1; 12 positions agree with TRBD2. Germline values: CDR1 SEHNR, CDR2 FQNEAQ (reference sequence). This CDR3 has 15 amino acids. J was trimmed by 2 bases and V by 5 bases; bases with no gene match: 1. CDR3 protein: CASSRTSGAYNEQFF. The CDR3 DNA follows: TGTGCCAGCAGCCGGACTAGCGGGGCCTACAATGAGCAGTTCTTC.

This clonotype was observed a handful of times. V gene TRBV7-2 combines with J gene TRBJ2-7; D is ambiguous. V lost 4 bases to trimming and J lost 0 bases, with 13 bases between them. The CDR3 loop spans 15 amino acids. CDR1 is SGHTA and CDR2 is FQGNSA in the germline V gene. The CDR3 loop is CASSYWADRSYEQYF. CDR3 nucleotides: TGTGCCAGCAGCTATTGGGCCGATCGCTCCTACGAGCAGTACTTC.

There are many counts of this clonotype. This chain links TRBV20-1 with TRBJ2-3; 10 nucleotides line up with TRBD2. J lost 4 bases, V lost 0 bases, and 7 bases had no gene match. Germline-derived CDR1 and CDR2 are DFQATT and SNEGSKA (reference sequence). The CDR3 covers 16 residues. The CDR3 region is CSARESGRAIADTQYF. The CDR3 DNA is TGCAGTGCTAGAGAAAGCGGGAGGGCCATCGCAGATACGCAGTATTTT.